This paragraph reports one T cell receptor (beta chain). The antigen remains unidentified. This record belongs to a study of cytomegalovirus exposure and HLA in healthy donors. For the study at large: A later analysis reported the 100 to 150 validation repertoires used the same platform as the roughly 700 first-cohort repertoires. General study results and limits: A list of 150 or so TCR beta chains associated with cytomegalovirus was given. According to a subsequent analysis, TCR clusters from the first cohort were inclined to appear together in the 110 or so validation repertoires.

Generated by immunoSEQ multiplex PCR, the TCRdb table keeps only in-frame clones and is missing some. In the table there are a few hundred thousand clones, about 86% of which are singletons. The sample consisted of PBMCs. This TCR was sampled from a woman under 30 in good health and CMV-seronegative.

CDR3 coding DNA: TGTGCCAGCAGGATGACAGGGGCCCCCGACTACGAGCAGTACTTC. It yields the protein CASRMTGAPDYEQYF. The chain is built from TRBV14 and TRBJ2-7; 8 nucleotides line up with TRBD1. CDR3 length: 15 residues. V lost 6 bases and J lost 3; bases outside the gene matches: 10. Germline CDR1 is SGHDN and CDR2 is FVKESK.